The subject of this entry is one T cell receptor (beta chain). Antigen: not known. Profiled with immunoSEQ multiplex PCR; TCRdb holds only in-frame clones, not every one. The sample yields 20,000 to 30,000 clones, approximately 85% seen once. Germline lookup yields CDR1 MNHNY and CDR2 SVGAGI (reference sequence). Trimming took 6 bases from V and 6 from J; bases not matched to a gene: 13. The CDR3 has 15 residues. These data originate in a study of T cells after posttransplantation cyclophosphamide. Points from the study as a whole: Tissue-infiltrating T cells from skin or gut overlapped little with blood T cells.

The rearrangement uses TRBV6-6 and TRBJ1-1, with 7 bases aligning to TRBD1. The sequencing input was PBMCs. This receptor was identified in a woman aged 55-75 years with a blood cancer, CMV-positive, and with a related stem cell donor. The CDR3: CASRLTRQGNAEAFF. The DNA of the CDR3 is TGTGCCAGCAGACTCACTCGACAGGGAAACGCTGAAGCTTTCTTT.